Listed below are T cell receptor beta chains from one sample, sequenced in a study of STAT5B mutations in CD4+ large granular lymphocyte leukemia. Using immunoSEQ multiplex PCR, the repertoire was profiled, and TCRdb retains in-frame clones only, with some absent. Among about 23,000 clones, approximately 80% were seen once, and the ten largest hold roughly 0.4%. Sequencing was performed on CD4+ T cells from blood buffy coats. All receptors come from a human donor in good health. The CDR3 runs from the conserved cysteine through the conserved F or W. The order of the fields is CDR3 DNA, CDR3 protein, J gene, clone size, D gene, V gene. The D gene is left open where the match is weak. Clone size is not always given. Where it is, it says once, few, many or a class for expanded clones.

TGTGCCAGTGGGGGGACTACCAACAATGAGCAGTTCTTC CASGGTTNNEQFF TRBJ2-1 NA TRBD2 TRBV19
TGTGCCAGCAGTCCCCGACCTGGGGACACTGAAGCTTTCTTT CASSPRPGDTEAFF TRBJ1-1 NA NA TRBV27
TGTGCCAGCAGTCCCGATGGCACCATATATTTT CASSPDGTIYF TRBJ1-3 once NA TRBV6-1
TGTGCCATCAGTGAGTTTCCGACTAGCGGGGGCCACAATGAGCAGTTCTTC CAISEFPTSGGHNEQFF TRBJ2-1 NA TRBD2 TRBV10-3
TGTGCCAGCAGCTTAGGGAGACAGGATTACGAGCAGTACTTC CASSLGRQDYEQYF TRBJ2-7 NA NA TRBV7-8
TGTGCCAGCAGCTTACAGGGGTACGAGCAGTACTTC CASSLQGYEQYF TRBJ2-7 NA NA TRBV7-2
TGTGCCAGCAGTTTGTCCTGGGAGCTCGATGTCGGCGGCTACACCTTC CASSLSWELDVGGYTF TRBJ1-2 NA NA TRBV28
TGTGCCAGCAGTGAAACCAGACAGAGTAATGAAAAACTGTTTTTT CASSETRQSNEKLFF TRBJ1-4 NA NA TRBV2
TGTGCCAGCAGTTACTCGATGGGTCAGAACTATGGCTACACCTTC CASSYSMGQNYGYTF TRBJ1-2 NA NA TRBV6-5
TGTGCCAGCAGCTTAGATGGTCTTGAAAAACTGTTTTTT CASSLDGLEKLFF TRBJ1-4 NA NA TRBV7-9
TGTGCCAGCAGTGGGATGGGGGGCGTTGATGGCTACACCTTC CASSGMGGVDGYTF TRBJ1-2 NA NA TRBV6-1
TGTGCCAGCAGTTTATCGGTGGGGGGTCACCTCGCAACTAATGAAAAACTGTTTTTT CASSLSVGGHLATNEKLFF TRBJ1-4 NA NA TRBV27
TGTGCCAGCAGTGAACCACTGGCTTGGGAGACCCAGTACTTC CASSEPLAWETQYF TRBJ2-5 NA NA TRBV6-1
TGTGCCAGCAGCTTGGGGGGAGGATCCCTAGAGAACACCGGGGAGCTGTTTTTT CASSLGGGSLENTGELFF TRBJ2-2 NA NA TRBV5-6
TGTGCCTGGAGCCAGACCTCATTTGCCGGGGAGCTGTTTTTT CAWSQTSFAGELFF TRBJ2-2 NA NA TRBV30
TGTGCCAGCTCACCACGGCGGTTAGCTAGCGGGAGAATAGGAGAGACCCAGTACTTC CASSPRRLASGRIGETQYF TRBJ2-5 NA TRBD2 TRBV18
TGTGCCAGCAGCTTGTTTGGGGGAGCCAGCTCCTACAATGAGCAGTTCTTC CASSLFGGASSYNEQFF TRBJ2-1 NA NA TRBV5-8
TGTGCCAGCAGCATAGTGGGGGGGGCTGAAGCTTTCTTT CASSIVGGAEAFF TRBJ1-1 NA NA TRBV5-4
TGTGCCAGCAGCTTAGTGTGGACAGCCCTAATAAATGAGCAGTTCTTC CASSLVWTALINEQFF TRBJ2-1 NA NA TRBV7-9
TGTGCCATCAGAGCTGGACTAGCGGGGCCTGGGGAGACCCAGTACTTC CAIRAGLAGPGETQYF TRBJ2-5 NA TRBD2 TRBV10-3
TGTGCCAGCTCACCTTTAGAACTAGCGGGAGAGAATGAGCAGTTCTTC CASSPLELAGENEQFF TRBJ2-1 NA TRBD2 TRBV18
TGTGCCAGCAAGAGCGCGATCAGTGCAGATACGCAGTATTTT CASKSAISADTQYF TRBJ2-3 NA NA TRBV7-2
TGTGCCAGCCGCCCGACTTGGGTCCAGGGTGAAGCTTTCTTT CASRPTWVQGEAFF TRBJ1-1 once NA TRBV6-1
TGTGCCATCAGTGCAACTAGCATCAGCACAGATACGCAGTATTTT CAISATSISTDTQYF TRBJ2-3 NA NA TRBV10-3
TGCGCCAGCAGGCGGGGTTCAGCCAAAAACATTCAGTACTTC CASRRGSAKNIQYF TRBJ2-4 NA NA TRBV10-1
TGCGCCAGCAGCCAAGGGAATAGTCAGGGGAAGAGAAACACTGAAGCTTTCTTT CASSQGNSQGKRNTEAFF TRBJ1-1 NA NA TRBV4-1
TGTGCCAGCAGTGATAACCATTTTAACCGACCAGATACGCAGTATTTT CASSDNHFNRPDTQYF TRBJ2-3 NA NA TRBV6-4
TGTGCCAGCAGACTGCTAGCGGGAGGGTACAATGAGCAGTTCTTC CASRLLAGGYNEQFF TRBJ2-1 few TRBD2 TRBV2
TGTGCCGGGACGGGACTCATGAACACTGAAGCTTTCTTT CAGTGLMNTEAFF TRBJ1-1 few NA TRBV30
TGTGCCAGCAGTAGACAGACAGGGACCTACGAGCAGTACTTC CASSRQTGTYEQYF TRBJ2-7 NA TRBD1 TRBV6-5
TGTGCCAGCAGCTTAGGACGGGTCGTGGAGACCCAGTACTTC CASSLGRVVETQYF TRBJ2-5 NA NA TRBV11-2
TGTGCCATCAGTGAGCTAGCGGGCTCCTACGAGCAGTACTTC CAISELAGSYEQYF TRBJ2-7 NA TRBD2 TRBV10-3
TGTGCCAGCAGTGAGCAACACGAGACCCAGTACTTC CASSEQHETQYF TRBJ2-5 NA NA TRBV6-1
TGTGCCAGCAGCAGACTAGCGGGAGGGTACAATGAGCAGTTCTTC CASSRLAGGYNEQFF TRBJ2-1 NA TRBD2 TRBV6-6
TGTGCCAGCAGCCCCCGGGCGGCCGGACGGCACGAGCAGTACTTC CASSPRAAGRHEQYF TRBJ2-7 NA NA TRBV7-9
TGTGCCATCAGTGACTTCGATAAGGGTGGGGGAGAGACCCAGTACTTC CAISDFDKGGGETQYF TRBJ2-5 NA NA TRBV10-3
TGCGCCAGCAGCTTTAACAGGGGGTCGGAGACCCAGTACTTC CASSFNRGSETQYF TRBJ2-5 NA TRBD1 TRBV5-1
TGTGCCAGCACTCTGACAGGGACCACCGGGGAGCTGTTTTTT CASTLTGTTGELFF TRBJ2-2 NA TRBD1 TRBV7-9
TGTGCCAGCGGCCCAGCGGGCCGCCCAGGAGTGCAGTATTTT CASGPAGRPGVQYF TRBJ2-3 NA NA TRBV6-6
TGTGCCAGCAGTCCTGCCGGGACTTTAGTCTACGAGCAGTACTTC CASSPAGTLVYEQYF TRBJ2-7 NA NA TRBV6-1
TGTGCCATCAAGGGCGGGAACAATGAGCAGTTCTTC CAIKGGNNEQFF TRBJ2-1 NA NA TRBV10-3
TGTGCCAGCAGCTCCTTGGGGGGTTCCTACGAGCAGTACTTC CASSSLGGSYEQYF TRBJ2-7 NA NA TRBV7-9
TGTGCCAGCAGAGTGGTACCGAGGTGGGGCAAACGATACTCTGGGGCCAACGTCCTGACTTTC CASRVVPRWGKRYSGANVLTF TRBJ2-6 NA NA TRBV28
TGCGCCAGCAGTCAGGGGGTTGATCAGCCCCAGCATTTT CASSQGVDQPQHF TRBJ1-5 NA TRBD1 TRBV5-1
TGCGCCAGCAGCGCCGGTAGTGGGTCAGATACGCAGTATTTT CASSAGSGSDTQYF TRBJ2-3 NA NA TRBV5-1
TGTGCCAGCAGCGTCCTCTCCCCGCAGGGGTTCGCAGATACGCAGTATTTT CASSVLSPQGFADTQYF TRBJ2-3 NA NA TRBV9
TGCGCCAGCAACCCGGACAGGGGGCCGAAGACCCAGTACTTC CASNPDRGPKTQYF TRBJ2-5 NA TRBD1 TRBV5-1
TGTGCCAGCACCGAGACCTGGGACAGGGCATACGAGCAGTACTTC CASTETWDRAYEQYF TRBJ2-7 NA TRBD1 TRBV2
TGTGCCATCCCTAGGGGACGGGAGGGCCGGTACGAGCAGTACTTC CAIPRGREGRYEQYF TRBJ2-7 NA TRBD2 TRBV6-5
TGTGCCAGCAGGAGGGAACCCACTCAAGAGACCCAGTACTTC CASRREPTQETQYF TRBJ2-5 few NA TRBV6-5
TGTGCCAGCAGACCCCGACAGAGTCACACAGATACGCAGTATTTT CASRPRQSHTDTQYF TRBJ2-3 NA NA TRBV4-2
TGTGCCAGCAGTCCACGATCAGGGTCCGAGCAGTACTTC CASSPRSGSEQYF TRBJ2-7 NA NA TRBV6-5
TGTGCCAGCAGTGAACTCACCACAGATACGCAGTATTTT CASSELTTDTQYF TRBJ2-3 NA NA TRBV2